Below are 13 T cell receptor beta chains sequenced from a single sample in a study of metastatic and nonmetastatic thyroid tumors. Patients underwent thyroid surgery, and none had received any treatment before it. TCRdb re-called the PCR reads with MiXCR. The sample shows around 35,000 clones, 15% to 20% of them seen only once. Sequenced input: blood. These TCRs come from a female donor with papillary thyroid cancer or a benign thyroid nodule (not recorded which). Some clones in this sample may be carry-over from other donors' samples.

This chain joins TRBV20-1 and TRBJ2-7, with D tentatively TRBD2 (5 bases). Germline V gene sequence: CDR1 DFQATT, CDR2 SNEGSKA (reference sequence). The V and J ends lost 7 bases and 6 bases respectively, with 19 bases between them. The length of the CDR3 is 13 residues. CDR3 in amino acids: CSGKIGDAVEQYF. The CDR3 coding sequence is TGCAGTGGTAAAATCGGGGATGCGGTCGAGCAGTACTTC.

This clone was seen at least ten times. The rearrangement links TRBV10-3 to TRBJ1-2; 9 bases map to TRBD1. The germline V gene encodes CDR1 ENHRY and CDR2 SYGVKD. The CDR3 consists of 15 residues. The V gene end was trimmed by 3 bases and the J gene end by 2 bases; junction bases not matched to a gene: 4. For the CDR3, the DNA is TGTGCCATCAGTGAAGGGGGGACAGGGAACTATGGCTACACCTTC. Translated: CAISEGGTGNYGYTF.

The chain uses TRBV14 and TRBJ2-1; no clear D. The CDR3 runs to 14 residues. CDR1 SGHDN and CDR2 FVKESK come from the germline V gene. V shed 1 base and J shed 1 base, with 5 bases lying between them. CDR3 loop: CASSQAGSYNEQFF. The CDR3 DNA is TGTGCCAGCAGCCAAGCCGGTTCCTACAATGAGCAGTTCTTC. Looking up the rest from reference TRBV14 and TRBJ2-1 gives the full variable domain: EAGVTQFPSHSVIEKGQTVTLRCDPISGHDNLYWYRRVMGKEIKFLLHFVKESKQDESGMPNNRFLAERTGGTYSTLKVQPAELEDSGVYFCASSQAGSYNEQFFGPGTRLTVL.

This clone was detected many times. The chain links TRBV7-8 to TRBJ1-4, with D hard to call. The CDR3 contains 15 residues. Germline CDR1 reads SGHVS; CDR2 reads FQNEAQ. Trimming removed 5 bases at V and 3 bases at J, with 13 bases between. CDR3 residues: CASSGEDWPNEKLFF. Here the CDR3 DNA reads TGTGCCAGCAGCGGTGAGGACTGGCCTAATGAAAAACTGTTTTTT.

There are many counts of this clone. The chain's CDR3 is CASSARTGVFTEAFF. Written as DNA, the CDR3 is TGTGCCAGCAGTGCACGGACAGGGGTTTTCACTGAAGCTTTCTTT. J is TRBJ1-1 and V is TRBV12-3 or TRBV12-4; 9 nucleotides line up with TRBD1. After removal of 5 bases from V and 4 bases from J, the junction contained 8 bases not matched to a gene. The CDR3 is made up of 15 amino acids.

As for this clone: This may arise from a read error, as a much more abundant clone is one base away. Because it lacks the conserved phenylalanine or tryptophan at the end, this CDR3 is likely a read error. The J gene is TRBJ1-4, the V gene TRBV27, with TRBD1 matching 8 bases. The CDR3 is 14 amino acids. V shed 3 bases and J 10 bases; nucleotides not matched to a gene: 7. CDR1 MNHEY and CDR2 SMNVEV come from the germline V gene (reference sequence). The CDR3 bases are TGTGCCAGCAGTTTGGGGCAGGGGGCCGGAAAACTGTTTTCT. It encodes CASSLGQGAGKLFS.

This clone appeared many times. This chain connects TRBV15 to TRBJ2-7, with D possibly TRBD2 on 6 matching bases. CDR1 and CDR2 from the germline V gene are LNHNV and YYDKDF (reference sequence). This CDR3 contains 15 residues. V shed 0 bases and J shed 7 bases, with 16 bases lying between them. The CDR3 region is CATSRDHIGAGEQYF. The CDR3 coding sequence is TGTGCCACCAGCAGAGATCATATAGGGGCGGGGGAGCAGTACTTC.

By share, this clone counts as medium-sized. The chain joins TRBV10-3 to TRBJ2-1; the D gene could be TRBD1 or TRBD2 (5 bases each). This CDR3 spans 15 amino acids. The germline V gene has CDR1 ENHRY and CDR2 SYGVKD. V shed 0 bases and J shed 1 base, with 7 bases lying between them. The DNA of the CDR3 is TGTGCCATCAGTGAGTCGGGGGATTCCTACAATGAGCAGTTCTTC. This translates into CAISESGDSYNEQFF.

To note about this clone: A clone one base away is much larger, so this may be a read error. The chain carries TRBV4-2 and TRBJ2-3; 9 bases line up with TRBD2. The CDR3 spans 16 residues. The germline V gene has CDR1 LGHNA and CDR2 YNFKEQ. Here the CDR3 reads CSSSQGASGKGDTQYF. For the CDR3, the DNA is TGTTCCAGCAGCCAAGGGGCTAGCGGGAAGGGTGATACGCAGTATTTT.

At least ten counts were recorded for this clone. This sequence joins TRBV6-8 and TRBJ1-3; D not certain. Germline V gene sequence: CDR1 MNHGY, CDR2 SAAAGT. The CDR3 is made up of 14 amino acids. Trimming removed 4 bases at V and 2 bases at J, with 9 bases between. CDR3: CASSSRVPGNTIYF. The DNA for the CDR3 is TGTGCCAGCAGTTCTAGGGTGCCTGGAAACACCATATATTTT.

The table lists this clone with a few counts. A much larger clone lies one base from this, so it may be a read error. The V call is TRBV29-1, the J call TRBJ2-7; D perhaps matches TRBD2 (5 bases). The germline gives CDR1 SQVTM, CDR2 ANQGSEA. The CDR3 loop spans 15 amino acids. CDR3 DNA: TGCAGCGTTAAAGACGGAGCTAGCTGGAACGACGAGCAGTACTTC. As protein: CSVKDGASWNDEQYF.

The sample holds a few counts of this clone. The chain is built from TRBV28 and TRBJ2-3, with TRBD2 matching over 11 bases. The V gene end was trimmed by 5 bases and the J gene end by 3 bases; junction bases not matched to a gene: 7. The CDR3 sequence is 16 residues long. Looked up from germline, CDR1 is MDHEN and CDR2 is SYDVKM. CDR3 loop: CASSRLAGGLTDTQYF. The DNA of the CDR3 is TGTGCCAGCAGTCGGCTAGCGGGAGGCTTGACAGATACGCAGTATTTT.

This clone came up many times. CDR3 amino acids: CASRKLSAGGQETQYF. CDR3 sequence (DNA): TGTGCCAGCCGCAAGTTGTCAGCGGGAGGGCAAGAGACCCAGTACTTC. The V call is TRBV6-1, the J call TRBJ2-5, with 10 positions matching TRBD2. The CDR3 covers 16 residues. Losses at the gene ends were 8 bases for V and 2 bases for J; bases not matched to a gene: 11. Germline V gene data show CDR1 as MNHNS and CDR2 as SASEGT.